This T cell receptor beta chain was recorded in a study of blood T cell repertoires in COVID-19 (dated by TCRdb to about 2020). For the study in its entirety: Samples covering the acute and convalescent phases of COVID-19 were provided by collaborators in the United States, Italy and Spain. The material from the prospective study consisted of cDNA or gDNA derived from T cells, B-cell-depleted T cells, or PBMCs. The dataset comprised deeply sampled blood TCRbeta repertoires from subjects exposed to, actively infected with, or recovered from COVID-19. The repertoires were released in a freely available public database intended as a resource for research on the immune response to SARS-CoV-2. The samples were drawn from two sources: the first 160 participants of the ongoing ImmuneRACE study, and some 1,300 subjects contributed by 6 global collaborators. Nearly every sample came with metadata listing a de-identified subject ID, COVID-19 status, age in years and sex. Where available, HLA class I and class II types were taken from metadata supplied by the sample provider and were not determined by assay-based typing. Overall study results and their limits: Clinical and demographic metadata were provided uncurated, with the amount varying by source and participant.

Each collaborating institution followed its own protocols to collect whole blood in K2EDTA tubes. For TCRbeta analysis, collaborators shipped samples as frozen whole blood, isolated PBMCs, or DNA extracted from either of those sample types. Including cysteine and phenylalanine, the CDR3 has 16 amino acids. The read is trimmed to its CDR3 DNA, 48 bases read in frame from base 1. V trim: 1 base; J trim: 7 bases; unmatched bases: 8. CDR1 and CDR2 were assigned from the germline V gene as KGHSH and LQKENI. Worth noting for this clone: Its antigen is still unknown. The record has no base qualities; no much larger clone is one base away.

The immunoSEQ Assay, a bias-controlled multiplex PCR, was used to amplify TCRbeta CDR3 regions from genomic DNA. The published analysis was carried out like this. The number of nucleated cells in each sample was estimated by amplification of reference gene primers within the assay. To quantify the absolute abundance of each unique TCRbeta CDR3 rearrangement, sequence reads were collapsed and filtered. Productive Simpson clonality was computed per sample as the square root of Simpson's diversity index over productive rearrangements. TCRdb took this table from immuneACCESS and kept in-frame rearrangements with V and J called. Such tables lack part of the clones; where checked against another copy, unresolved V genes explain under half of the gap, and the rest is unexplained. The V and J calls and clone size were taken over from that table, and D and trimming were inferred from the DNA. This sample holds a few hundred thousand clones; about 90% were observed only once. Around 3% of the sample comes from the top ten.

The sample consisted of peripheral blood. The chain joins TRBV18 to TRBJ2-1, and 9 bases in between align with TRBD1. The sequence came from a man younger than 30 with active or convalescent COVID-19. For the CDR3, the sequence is CASSPLYRTGENEQFF. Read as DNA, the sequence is TGTGCCAGCTCACCACTATATCGGACAGGGGAGAATGAGCAGTTCTTC.